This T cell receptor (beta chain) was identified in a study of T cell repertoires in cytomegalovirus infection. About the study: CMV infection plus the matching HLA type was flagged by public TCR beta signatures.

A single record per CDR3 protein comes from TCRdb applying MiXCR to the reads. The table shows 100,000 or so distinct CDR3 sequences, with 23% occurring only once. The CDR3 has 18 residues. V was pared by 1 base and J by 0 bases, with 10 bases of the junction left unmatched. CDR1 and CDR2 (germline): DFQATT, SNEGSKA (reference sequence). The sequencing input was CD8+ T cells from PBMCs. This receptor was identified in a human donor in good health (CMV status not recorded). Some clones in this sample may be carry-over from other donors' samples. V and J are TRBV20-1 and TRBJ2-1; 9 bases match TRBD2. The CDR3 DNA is TGCAGTGCTAGAGTGGAGCGGGGGGAAACCAGCTCCTACAATGAGCAGTTCTTC. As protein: CSARVERGETSSYNEQFF.